This TCR beta chain is from a study of T cell changes during pregnancy in multiple sclerosis. Trimming took 8 bases from V and 5 from J, leaving 15 bases between them. This CDR3 region has 12 residues. Germline CDR1 and CDR2: SQVTM and ANQGSEA. Only one count was recorded for this clone. TCRdb's copy holds only in-frame clones and misses some; the assay was immunoSEQ multiplex PCR. Of about 30,000 clones detected, roughly nine tenths appear once; the ten largest clones hold approximately 6.9%. This TCR was sampled from a female donor with multiple sclerosis, enrolled in a pregnancy study. The chain employs TRBV29-1 and TRBJ1-1; the D gene is possibly TRBD1 (6 bases). Source: CD8+ T cells from peripheral blood mononuclear cells, taken in the second trimester of pregnancy. The CDR3 coding sequence is TGCAGCATCAGGGGTGGTTCGACTGAAGCTTTCTTT. This translates into CSIRGGSTEAFF.